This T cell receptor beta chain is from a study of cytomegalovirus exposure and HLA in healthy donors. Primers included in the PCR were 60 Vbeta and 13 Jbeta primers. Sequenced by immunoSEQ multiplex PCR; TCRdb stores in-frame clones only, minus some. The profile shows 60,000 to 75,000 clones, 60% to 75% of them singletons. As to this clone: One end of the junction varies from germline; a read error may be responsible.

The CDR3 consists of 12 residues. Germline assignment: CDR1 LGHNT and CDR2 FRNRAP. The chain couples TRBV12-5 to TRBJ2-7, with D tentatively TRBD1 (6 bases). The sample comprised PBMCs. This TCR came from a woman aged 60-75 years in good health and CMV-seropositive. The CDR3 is CASGLQGYEQHF. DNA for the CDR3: TGTGCTAGTGGATTACAGGGCTACGAGCAGCACTTC.